This T cell receptor (beta chain) was retrieved from a study of graft-versus-host responses after intestinal transplantation. Looking at the study overall: Multivisceral, liver-intestinal, or isolated intestinal transplants were performed in recipients. Every one of the recipients received anti-thymocyte globulin induction and afterwards took tacrolimus and steroids for around 3 years.

Trimming took 0 bases from V and 1 from J, leaving 7 bases between them. CDR1 and CDR2 (germline): LGHNA, YNFKEQ. This CDR3 has 15 residues. Concerning this clone: Its antigen is not identified.

Data came from immunoSEQ multiplex PCR; TCRdb stores just in-frame clones and leaves some out. The sample contains 65,000 to 90,000 clones, 80% to 95% of which appear only once. Study outcomes and limitations: Circulating GvH clones peaking coincided with falling HvG clones soon after transplant. The recipient marrow held GvH clones, and some of them showed up first in ileum or blood.

The clonotype was recovered from a human donor who was the organ donor for an intestinal transplant. This chain connects TRBV4-2 to TRBJ1-5; tentative D call: TRBD1 (6 bases). The specimen comprised unstimulated CD8+ T cells sorted from spleen or lymph node cells, sampled before transplant. The chain's CDR3 is CASSQEGQSNQPQHF. The CDR3 bases are TGTGCCAGCAGCCAAGAAGGACAGAGCAATCAGCCCCAGCATTTT.